A selection of T cell receptor beta chains follows, all from one sample in a study of regulatory T cells in long-lasting Graves disease. TCRdb re-analysed the multiplex PCR reads in MiXCR, keeping a single row per CDR3 protein. The profile shows roughly 440,000 distinct CDR3 sequences, 16% of them singletons. This same sample was also taken into another study, of T cells in Graves' hyperthyroidism and ophthalmopathy.

The sequencing here drew on peripheral blood mononuclear cells (PBMCs), taken at new diagnosis, from a patient treated with antithyroid drugs. Receptors were obtained from a woman younger than 35 with Graves disease. Each CDR3 is given with its conserved first and last residue. The order of the fields is clone size, V gene, J gene, D gene, CDR3 DNA, CDR3 protein. D genes are given only for firm matches. Only some rows state a clone size, as once, few, many or a class for expanded clones.

>few|TRBV7-9|TRBJ2-7|TRBD2
TGTGCCAGCAGCCGCACTAGCGGGATTTTCCACGAGCAGTACTTC
CASSRTSGIFHEQYF
>many|TRBV28|TRBJ2-3|.
TGTGCCAGCAGCCCCGAGCGCCTGGCCACAGATACGCAGTATTTT
CASSPERLATDTQYF
>many|TRBV6-2/TRBV6-3|TRBJ1-1|.
TGTGCCAGCAGTGAGTCGGTGAGGGGAGACACTGAAGCTTTCTTT
CASSESVRGDTEAFF
>many|TRBV28|TRBJ1-6|TRBD1
TGTGCCAGCAGTCTTATGGCCGCCGGACAGGGGAAGGACTTT
CASSLMAAGQGKDF
>.|TRBV7-3|TRBJ2-1|.
TGTGCCAGCAGCTTATTCCCGTCGGGCGGGACCTACAATGAGCAGTTCTTC
CASSLFPSGGTYNEQFF
>few|TRBV9|TRBJ2-7|.
TGTGCCAGCAACCCGACAGGGAGGGGGGAGCAGTACTTC
CASNPTGRGEQYF
>.|TRBV28|TRBJ1-2|TRBD1
TGTGCCAGCAGTTATAAGGACAGGGTCTACTATGGCTACACCTTC
CASSYKDRVYYGYTF
>many|TRBV29-1|TRBJ2-1|TRBD2
TGCAGCGTTCCCCCCACGCGGGAGAAGATCTACAATGAGCAGTTCTTC
CSVPPTREKIYNEQFF
>many|TRBV28|TRBJ2-7|.
TGTGCCAGCAGCCCCCCCGGCAGGAGCTCCTACGAGCAGTACTTC
CASSPPGRSSYEQYF
>few|TRBV30|TRBJ2-4|.
TGTGCCTGGAGTGCCGTAGGGTCAGCCAAAAACATTCAGTACTTC
CAWSAVGSAKNIQYF
>.|TRBV6-1|TRBJ1-2|.
TGTGCCAGCAGCTTAGCTGGGCCTAACTATGGCTACACCTTC
CASSLAGPNYGYTF
>.|TRBV7-2|TRBJ2-7|TRBD2
TGTGCCAGCAGCTTCGGACTAGCGGGGTCCAGGGAGCAGTACTTC
CASSFGLAGSREQYF
>few|TRBV7-6|TRBJ2-3|.
TGTGCCAGCAGCACGATTAGCACAGATACGCAGTATTTT
CASSTISTDTQYF
>few|TRBV27|TRBJ1-5|.
TGTGCCAGCAGTTTATGGCCCCGTCAGCCCCAGCATTTT
CASSLWPRQPQHF
>many|TRBV7-9|TRBJ2-3|.
TGTGCCAGCAGCTTGGGGATTAGGGATCACCTCACAGATACGCAGTATTTT
CASSLGIRDHLTDTQYF
>many|TRBV29-1|TRBJ2-1|.
TGCAGCGTTGAGAACTACAATGAGCAGTTCTTC
CSVENYNEQFF
>many|TRBV7-3|TRBJ2-7|TRBD2
TGTGCCAGCAGCTTAATGGGAGGGAGCTACGAGCAGTACTTC
CASSLMGGSYEQYF
>.|TRBV19|TRBJ2-3|TRBD1
TGTGCCAGTAGTATCCAGGGGGCCGATACGCAGTATTTT
CASSIQGADTQYF
>many|TRBV28|TRBJ1-2|TRBD1
TGTGCCAGCAGTTTCCCGACAGGGGACTACTATGGCTACACCTTC
CASSFPTGDYYGYTF
>many|TRBV27|TRBJ2-1|.
TGTGCCAGCAGTTTTAACGGGGGCAATGAGCAGTTCTTC
CASSFNGGNEQFF